The clone carrying this T cell receptor beta chain was counted only a few times. The antigen remains unidentified. The source of the sample is a study of identical twins. Study-wide results and limits: In beta out-of-frame sequences, the excess sharing between twins was weaker. Insertions ran lower in abundant cord blood beta clonotypes, though not in memory repertoires. Twins shared out-of-frame alpha sequences with excess low generation probability.

Healthy Caucasians made up all donors. CDR1 is ENHRY and CDR2 is SYGVKD in the germline V gene. The length of the CDR3 is 13 residues. Trimming pared 7 bases from V and 6 bases from J, leaving 12 bases between. TCRdb re-analysed the 5' RACE reads in MiXCR, keeping a single row per CDR3 protein. The table has about 720,000 distinct CDR3 sequences, over 8.5% seen once. The same specimen was also included in a second study, on yellow fever vaccine responses in identical twins.

The TCR originated in a woman aged 18-29 years in good health. Material: PBMCs. The chain couples TRBV10-3 to TRBJ1-4; the D is unclear. This chain's CDR3 is CAITGWSDEKLFF. The CDR3 DNA reads TGTGCCATCACGGGGTGGAGTGATGAAAAACTGTTTTTT.